These 17 T cell receptor beta chains originate from one sample sequenced in a study of shared clonotypes between healthy human individuals. Some clones are missing from TCRdb's copy, which holds only in-frame ones; the method was immunoSEQ multiplex PCR. The sample records about 2.4 million clones, over 85% being singletons. Sequenced: naive CD4+ T cells from PBMCs. The subset here: CD45RA+ positively selected. The receptors were gathered from a man younger than 35 in good health. Some clones in this sample may be carry-over from other donors' samples.

On this clone: Other DNA sequences within the sample encode an identical CDR3. The chain has TRBV9 and TRBJ1-1, with D possibly TRBD1 on 6 matching bases. Trimming stripped 2 bases from V and 5 bases from J, with 10 bases between. The CDR3 is made up of 13 amino acids. CDR1 SGDLS and CDR2 YYNGEE come from the germline V gene. CDR3 amino acids: CASSVGAGTEAFF. In DNA form, the CDR3 reads TGTGCCAGCAGCGTGGGGGCGGGGACTGAAGCTTTCTTT.

The V gene is TRBV27, the J gene TRBJ1-2, with 12 bases lining up with TRBD1. The CDR3 consists of 14 residues. Germline CDR1 reads MNHEY; CDR2 reads SMNVEV (reference sequence). The J segment lost 3 bases and the V segment lost 6 bases, leaving 2 bases of the junction unmatched. The CDR3 sequence: CASRGQGAYYGYTF. In DNA, the CDR3 is TGTGCCAGCAGGGGACAGGGGGCCTACTATGGCTACACCTTC.

In nucleotides, the CDR3 is TGTGCCAGCAGCTCCGACCTAGGACAGGGCTATAGCAATCAGCCCCAGCATTTT. It codes for CASSSDLGQGYSNQPQHF. The chain links TRBV11-2 to TRBJ1-5, with 8 bases identical to TRBD1. The CDR3 totals 18 residues. The V gene's germline CDR1 is SGHAT and CDR2 FQNNGV. With V trimmed by 4 bases and J by 0 bases, 11 bases remained unmatched.

The chain joins TRBV5-6 to TRBJ2-1, with a tentative D call TRBD2 (5 bases). The CDR3 contains 16 residues. CDR1 and CDR2 from the germline V gene are SGHDT and YYEEEE. Trimming stripped 0 bases from V and 0 bases from J, with 10 bases between. In DNA, the CDR3 is TGTGCCAGCAGCTTGGGACTTCGGGGCTCCTACAATGAGCAGTTCTTC. Its translation is CASSLGLRGSYNEQFF.

The chain couples TRBV28 to TRBJ1-4, with 8 bases aligning to TRBD1. The germline V gene has CDR1 MDHEN and CDR2 SYDVKM. CDR3 length equals 16 residues. V was clipped by 2 bases and J by 11 bases; unmatched bases: 13. CDR3 in amino acids: CASSLEFGAGGQKLFF. CDR3 bases: TGTGCCAGCAGTTTAGAATTTGGGGCAGGGGGCCAGAAACTGTTTTTT.

The rearrangement joins TRBV19 to TRBJ1-5; D is possibly TRBD1 (5 bases). Germline V lookup: CDR1 LNHDA, CDR2 SQIVND (reference sequence). Trimming shortened V by 5 bases and J by 6 bases, and 20 bases separated the two germline ends. The CDR3 loop spans 16 amino acids. CDR3 in DNA: TGTGCCAGTAGTTATCAATTGGGGCAGGGACGTCAGCCCCAGCATTTT. This encodes CASSYQLGQGRQPQHF. The entire variable domain, with the rest obtained from reference TRBV19 and TRBJ1-5, is as follows: DGGITQSPKYLFRKEGQNVTLSCEQNLNHDAMYWYRQDPGQGLRLIYYSQIVNDFQKGDIAEGYSVSREKKESFPLTVTSAQKNPTAFYLCASSYQLGQGRQPQHFGDGTRLSIL.

A single count supports this clone. The J gene is TRBJ2-1, the V gene TRBV2; the D gene is possibly TRBD2 (6 bases). V was shortened by 2 bases and J by 9 bases, with 14 bases between the two germline ends. This CDR3 is built from 14 residues. In germline, CDR1 is SNHLY, CDR2 FYNNEI. The CDR3 here is CASSESYLGGEQFF. For the CDR3, the DNA is TGTGCCAGCAGTGAATCCTACCTGGGGGGTGAGCAGTTCTTC.

The chain is built from TRBV4-1 and TRBJ2-7, with 10 positions matching TRBD2. The CDR3 consists of 18 residues. Germline V gene lookup returns CDR1 MGHRA and CDR2 YSYEKL. Trimming took 8 bases from V and 4 from J; bases not matched to a gene: 20. The CDR3 is CASGPGRFEREGRYEQYF. In DNA, the CDR3 is TGCGCCAGCGGACCAGGACGGTTTGAGCGGGAGGGCCGGTACGAGCAGTACTTC.

The chain combines TRBV29-1 with TRBJ1-3; D call uncertain. Germline V gene sequence: CDR1 SQVTM, CDR2 ANQGSEA. V was clipped by 4 bases and J by 7 bases, with 11 bases between them. The CDR3 totals 12 residues. The CDR3 nucleotides read TGCAGCGTTGTTCGCGAAGGGAACACCATATATTTT. It encodes CSVVREGNTIYF.

The V and J genes are TRBV27 and TRBJ2-1; D may be TRBD1 (5 bases). This CDR3 has 20 amino acids. Trimming shortened V by 0 bases and J by 1 base, and 22 bases separated the two germline ends. The germline V gene has CDR1 MNHEY and CDR2 SMNVEV (reference sequence). CDR3 coding DNA: TGTGCCAGCAGTTTATCGAGCAGGGATGTTTACTCAATTTCCTACAATGAGCAGTTCTTC. Its translation: CASSLSSRDVYSISYNEQFF.

The rearrangement uses TRBV28 and TRBJ2-3, with a tentative D call TRBD2 (6 bases). V was trimmed by 6 bases and J by 7 bases, leaving 14 bases between them. This CDR3 has 13 residues. Germline-derived CDR1 and CDR2 are MDHEN and SYDVKM. The CDR3: CASSPPGRYTQYF. The CDR3 region has the DNA TGTGCCAGCAGCCCACCGGGGAGGTATACGCAGTATTTT.

This chain uses TRBV5-1 with TRBJ2-3; tentatively, D is TRBD2 (6 bases). V was cut by 2 bases and J by 2 bases, with 12 bases left in between. This CDR3 is 15 amino acids long. The germline CDR1 and CDR2 sequences are SGHRS and YFSETQ. The CDR3 here is CASSFLSGSTDTQYF. In DNA, the CDR3 is TGCGCCAGCAGCTTCCTTAGCGGATCCACAGATACGCAGTATTTT.

This chain uses TRBV7-8 with TRBJ1-1; 7 nucleotides agree with TRBD1. Trimming at V came to 0 bases and at J to 0 bases, leaving 1 base not matched to a gene. This CDR3 spans 15 amino acids. Germline V gene data show CDR1 as SGHVS and CDR2 as FQNEAQ. DNA of the CDR3: TGTGCCAGCAGCTTAGCGGGACAGATGAACACTGAAGCTTTCTTT. Translated, it gives CASSLAGQMNTEAFF. The full variable domain, with the rest looked up from reference TRBV7-8 and TRBJ1-1, is GAGVSQSPRYKVAKRGQDVALRCDPISGHVSLFWYQQALGQGPEFLTYFQNEAQLDKSGLPSDRFFAERPEGSVSTLKIQRTQQEDSAVYLCASSLAGQMNTEAFFGQGTRLTVV.

This clone has more than one count but fewer than ten. This chain joins TRBV5-1 and TRBJ1-5; D is undetermined. Germline loops: CDR1 SGHRS, CDR2 YFSETQ. This CDR3 is 14 amino acids long. The V end was cut by 4 bases, the J end by 3 bases, with 11 bases between. The CDR3 sequence: CASSEGTNNQPQHF. The CDR3 region has the DNA TGCGCCAGCAGCGAGGGAACCAACAATCAGCCCCAGCATTTT.

The CDR3 here is CASRGQGAERGEKLFF. The CDR3 coding sequence is TGTGCCAGCAGGGGACAGGGGGCGGAGAGGGGTGAAAAACTGTTTTTT. The chain carries TRBV27 and TRBJ1-4, with 12 bases identical to TRBD1. CDR1 and CDR2 (germline): MNHEY, SMNVEV (reference sequence). CDR3 size: 16 residues. Trimming at V came to 6 bases and at J to 7 bases, leaving 9 bases not matched to a gene.

This clone has just a few counts. The CDR3 DNA reads TGTGCCAGCAGTGAAGTGGAATGGCCCCAGCATTTT. Encoded protein: CASSEVEWPQHF. This chain uses TRBV2 with TRBJ1-5; D is unclear. Germline V gene lookup returns CDR1 SNHLY and CDR2 FYNNEI. The CDR3 contains 12 residues. V shed 1 base and J shed 9 bases, with 7 bases lying between them.

The chain uses TRBV6-5 and TRBJ1-2; D remains ambiguous. This CDR3 contains 15 residues. Germline-derived CDR1 and CDR2 are MNHEY and SVGAGI. Trimming pared 5 bases from V and 0 bases from J, leaving 13 bases between. This CDR3 is CASSTRTAPNYGYTF. DNA of the CDR3: TGTGCCAGCAGTACGCGGACGGCGCCTAACTATGGCTACACCTTC.